This TCR beta chain came from a study of cytomegalovirus exposure and HLA in healthy donors. The PCR employed 60 Vbeta primers together with 13 Jbeta primers. The protocol was immunoSEQ multiplex PCR, while the TCRdb copy is restricted to in-frame clones and leaves out a portion. Of fewer than 110,000 clones in the sample, roughly 82% were seen once. Study-level points and caveats: Association of 15,000 to 20,000 TCR beta sequences with HLA alleles was found at 0.05 false discovery rate in a later analysis.

Details on this clone: Antigen unknown.

Sequences were obtained from PBMCs. This TCR came from a young man in good health and CMV-seropositive.

The CDR3 reads CASSPVSSGSEEQYF. For the CDR3, the DNA is TGTGCCAGCTCACCGGTATCGTCAGGGTCGGAAGAGCAGTACTTC. This chain uses TRBV18 with TRBJ2-7; a weak D match, TRBD1 (5 bases). This CDR3 has 15 amino acids. CDR1 is KGHSH and CDR2 is LQKENI in the germline V gene. The V end was cut by 3 bases, the J end by 7 bases, with 19 bases between.